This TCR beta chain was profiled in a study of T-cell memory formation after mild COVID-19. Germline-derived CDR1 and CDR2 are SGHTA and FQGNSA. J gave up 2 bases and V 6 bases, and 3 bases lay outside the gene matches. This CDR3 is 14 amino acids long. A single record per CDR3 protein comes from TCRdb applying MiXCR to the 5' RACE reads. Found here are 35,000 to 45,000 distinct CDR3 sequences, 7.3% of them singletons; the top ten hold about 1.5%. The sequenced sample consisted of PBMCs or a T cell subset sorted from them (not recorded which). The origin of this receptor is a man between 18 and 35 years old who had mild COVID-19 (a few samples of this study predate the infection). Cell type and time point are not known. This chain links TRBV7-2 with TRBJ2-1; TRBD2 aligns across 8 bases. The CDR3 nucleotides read TGTGCCAGCAGACGGGGGGGACCCTACAATGAGCAGTTCTTC. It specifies CASRRGGPYNEQFF.